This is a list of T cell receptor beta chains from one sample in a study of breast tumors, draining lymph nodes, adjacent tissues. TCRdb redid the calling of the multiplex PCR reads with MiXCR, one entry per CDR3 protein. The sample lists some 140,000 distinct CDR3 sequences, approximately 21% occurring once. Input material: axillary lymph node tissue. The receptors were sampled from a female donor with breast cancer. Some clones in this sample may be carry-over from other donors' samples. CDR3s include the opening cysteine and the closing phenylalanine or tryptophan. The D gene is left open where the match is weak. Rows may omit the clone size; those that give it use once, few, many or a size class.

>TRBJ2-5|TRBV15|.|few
TGTGCCACCAGCAGAGATTGGGAGACCCAGTACTTC
CATSRDWETQYF
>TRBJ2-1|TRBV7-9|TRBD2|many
TGTGCAGCGGGGCGGGACTTCTTC
CAAGRDFF
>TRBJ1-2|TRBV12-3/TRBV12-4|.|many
TGTGCCTCTGGAAGCCGTTATGGCTACACCTTC
CASGSRYGYTF
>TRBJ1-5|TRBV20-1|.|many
TGCAGTGCTAGTAGGGTGATGGGTCAGCCCCAGCATTTT
CSASRVMGQPQHF
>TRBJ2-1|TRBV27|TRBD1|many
TGTGCCAGCAGTTCCTGGGACAGAGAAAATGAGCAGTTCTTC
CASSSWDRENEQFF
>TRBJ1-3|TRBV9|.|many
TGTGCCAGCAGCACCATGCTGGGAAACACCATATATTTT
CASSTMLGNTIYF
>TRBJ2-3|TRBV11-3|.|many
TGTGCCAGCAGTCTTGGAGGGCCGGTCGGAACAGATACGCAGTATTTT
CASSLGGPVGTDTQYF
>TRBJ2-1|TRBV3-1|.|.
TGTGCCAGCAGCCAAGGCGGGCCAAATGAGCAGTTCTTC
CASSQGGPNEQFF
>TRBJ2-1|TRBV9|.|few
TGTGCCAGCAGTGTCGCGAGTAGCTTCGAAGATGAGCAGTTCTTC
CASSVASSFEDEQFF
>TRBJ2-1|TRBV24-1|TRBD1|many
TGTGCCACCAGTGATCCCCTTGACAGGGTGGGCGAAGAGCAGTTCTTC
CATSDPLDRVGEEQFF
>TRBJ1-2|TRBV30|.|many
TGTGCACGGAGAGAGACCGGCAACTATGGCTACACCTTC
CARRETGNYGYTF
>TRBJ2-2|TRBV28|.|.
TGTGCCAGCAGTTTATTCCGGCGACTATTCACCGGGGAGCTGTTTTTT
CASSLFRRLFTGELFF
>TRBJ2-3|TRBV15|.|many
TGTGCCACCGGTGACGGGTCTCTCCCAGATACGCAGTATTTT
CATGDGSLPDTQYF
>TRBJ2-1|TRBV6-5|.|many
TGTGCCAGCGGGGCGGTGAGCTCCTACAATGAGCAGTTCTTC
CASGAVSSYNEQFF
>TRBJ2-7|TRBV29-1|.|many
TGCAGCGTTGAAGCCAACTCCTACGAGCAGTACTTC
CSVEANSYEQYF
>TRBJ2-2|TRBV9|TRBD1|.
TGTGCCAGCAGTGCTAGAGAAAGGAACTCGGACAGGTACAACACCGGGGAGCTGTTTTTT
CASSARERNSDRYNTGELFF
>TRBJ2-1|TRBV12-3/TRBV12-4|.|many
TGTGCCAGCAGTTTCACGACAATATACAATGAGCAGTTCTTC
CASSFTTIYNEQFF
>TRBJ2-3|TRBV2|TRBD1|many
TGTGCCAGCAATCCGAGGACAGGGGGTGCAGATACGCAGTATTTT
CASNPRTGGADTQYF
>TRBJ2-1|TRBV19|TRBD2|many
TGTGCCAGTAGTAGGGGGGGCGGGAGGAGGTACAATGAGCAGTTCTTC
CASSRGGGRRYNEQFF
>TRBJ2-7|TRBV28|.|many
TGTGCCAGCAGTTTACATAGGGCTAGTTCGAGTGAGCAGTACTTC
CASSLHRASSSEQYF
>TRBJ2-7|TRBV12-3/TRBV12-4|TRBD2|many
TGTGCCAGCAGCCCGGGACTAGCGGGAGCCTACGAGCAGTACTTC
CASSPGLAGAYEQYF
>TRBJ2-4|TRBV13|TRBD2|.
TGTGCCAGCAGCGGGGGGGTAGCCAGAAACATTCAGTACTTC
CASSGGVARNIQYF
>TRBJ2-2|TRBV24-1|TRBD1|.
TGTGCCACTACGGGACAGGCGAACACCGGGGAGCTGTTTTTT
CATTGQANTGELFF
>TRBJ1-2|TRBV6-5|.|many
TGTGCCAGCAGGCCCGACAGAATTCAGCACGGTGGCTACACCTTC
CASRPDRIQHGGYTF
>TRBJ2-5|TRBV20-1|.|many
TGCAGTGCTAGAAGCGGGCCCCAAGAGACCCAGTACTTC
CSARSGPQETQYF
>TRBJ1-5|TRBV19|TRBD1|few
TGTGCCAGTAGCCCGAATGGACAGGGCAATCAGCCCCAGCATTTT
CASSPNGQGNQPQHF